This T cell receptor (beta chain) was observed in a study of cytotoxic CD8 clonotypes in ibrutinib-treated CLL. Across the whole study: IGHV unmutated fewer than 18; relapsed/refractory approximately 10; treatment-naive about 14. Samples had a mean of 255,043 productive templates and approximately 90,000 productive rearrangements.

The data were produced by immunoSEQ multiplex PCR, yet TCRdb's version contains in-frame clones alone and is incomplete. The sample consists of fewer than 35,000 clones, over 75% of them appearing once. The CDR3 is made up of 14 amino acids. The germline gives CDR1 SGHRS, CDR2 YFSETQ. The V end lost 0 bases, the J end lost 10 bases, and 16 bases lay between the germline ends. The chain employs TRBV5-1 and TRBJ1-2; D is possibly TRBD1 (5 bases). The sequences come from PBMCs, collected after 24 months of ibrutinib treatment. The receptor was isolated from a human donor with chronic lymphocytic leukemia. The CDR3: CASSLENRRVDYTF. As DNA, the CDR3 is TGCGCCAGCAGCTTGGAAAATCGCAGGGTTGACTACACCTTC.